What follows describes a single T cell receptor beta chain. Its antigen is still unknown. PCR was performed using 60 Vbeta and 13 Jbeta primers. Only in-frame clones appear in the TCRdb table, and some are missing; sequencing was by immunoSEQ multiplex PCR. This sample has under 200,000 clones, with over 70% found just once. The CDR3 spans 14 residues. CDR1 is SGDLS and CDR2 is YYNGEE in the germline V gene. V lost 3 bases, J lost 2 bases, and 5 bases stayed unmatched. This specimen belongs to a study of cytomegalovirus exposure and HLA in healthy donors. Study-level points and caveats: Common viral pathogens (according to a later analysis) appeared linked to several of the most significant clusters.

The TCR was taken from a man aged 25 to 45 in good health and CMV-seronegative. The chain couples TRBV9 to TRBJ2-7, with 7 bases fitting TRBD2. Sequencing was performed on PBMCs. The DNA of the CDR3 is TGTGCCAGCAGCGGGCTAGCGGTCCCCTACGAGCAGTACTTC. Translation: CASSGLAVPYEQYF.